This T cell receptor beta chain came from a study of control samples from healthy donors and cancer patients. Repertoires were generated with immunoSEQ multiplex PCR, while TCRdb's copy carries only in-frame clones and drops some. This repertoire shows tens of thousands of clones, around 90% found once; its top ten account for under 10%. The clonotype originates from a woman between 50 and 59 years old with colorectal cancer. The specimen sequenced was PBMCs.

For the CDR3, the DNA is TGCGCCAGCAGCTTGACTACCGATGAGCAGTTCTTC. Translated, it gives CASSLTTDEQFF. V usage is TRBV5-1 and J usage is TRBJ2-1; no reliable D call. The CDR3 loop spans 12 amino acids. V dropped 1 base and J dropped 8 bases, with 7 bases sitting between them. CDR1 and CDR2 from the germline V gene are SGHRS and YFSETQ.